These 9 T cell receptor beta chains came from one sample sequenced in a study of blood T cell repertoires in COVID-19. Data came from immunoSEQ multiplex PCR; TCRdb stores just in-frame clones and leaves some out. The sample yields roughly 170,000 clones, 86% seen once. The sequenced sample consisted of peripheral blood. The receptors were sampled from a man between 65 and 85 years old with active or convalescent COVID-19.

The chain links TRBV5-6 to TRBJ2-2; D is possibly TRBD1 (5 bases). The V end was cut by 9 bases, the J end by 1 base, with 13 bases between. The germline V gene encodes CDR1 SGHDT and CDR2 YYEEEE. There are 14 residues in the CDR3. This CDR3 is CATRRQLNTGELFF. The CDR3 coding sequence is TGTGCCACCCGCAGACAGCTGAACACCGGGGAGCTGTTTTTT.

This chain connects TRBV19 to TRBJ1-5; D is possibly TRBD1 (5 bases). The germline CDR1 and CDR2 sequences are LNHDA and SQIVND (reference sequence). The CDR3 is 13 amino acids. V was clipped by 6 bases and J by 6 bases, with 12 bases between them. The CDR3 loop reads CASSSGVSQPQHF. CDR3 nucleotide sequence: TGTGCCAGTAGCTCGGGGGTATCTCAGCCCCAGCATTTT.

The V and J genes are TRBV5-4 and TRBJ1-3, with D maybe TRBD1 (6 bases). This CDR3 contains 15 residues. Trimming left V 4 bases short and J 4 bases short, with 15 bases between. The V gene's germline CDR1 is SGHNT and CDR2 YYREEE (reference sequence). The CDR3 DNA follows: TGTGCCAGCAGCACCCCAGGGGTTGCGGGAAACACCATATATTTT. This gives the protein CASSTPGVAGNTIYF.

The chain joins TRBV4-3 to TRBJ1-2, with 8 bases identical to TRBD1. V dropped 0 bases and J dropped 2; count of bases not matched to a gene: 14. CDR1 and CDR2 from the germline V gene are LGHNA and YSLEER. The CDR3 is made up of 19 amino acids. The CDR3 sequence: CASSQDRLTPRTGNYGYTF. CDR3 in DNA: TGCGCCAGCAGCCAAGATCGGTTAACCCCACGGACAGGGAACTATGGCTACACCTTC.

The chain employs TRBV18 and TRBJ2-7, with D perhaps matching TRBD1 (6 bases). CDR1 is KGHSH, CDR2 LQKENI, per germline. With 0 bases removed from V and 6 bases from J, the gap between germline ends came to 18 bases. This CDR3 region has 16 residues. The CDR3 spells CASSPPNGGTPLEQYF. DNA of the CDR3: TGTGCCAGCTCACCACCGAATGGGGGCACTCCCCTCGAGCAGTACTTC. Variable domain in full (rest from reference TRBV18 and TRBJ2-7): NAGVMQNPRHLVRRRGQEARLRCSPMKGHSHVYWYRQLPEEGLKFMVYLQKENIIDESGMPKERFSAEFPKEGPSILRIQQVVRGDSAAYFCASSPPNGGTPLEQYFGPGTRLTVT.

The chain joins TRBV28 to TRBJ1-1; tentative D call: TRBD1 (6 bases). CDR1 and CDR2 from the germline V gene are MDHEN and SYDVKM. With 0 bases removed from V and 1 base from J, the gap between germline ends came to 9 bases. CDR3 length: 15 amino acids. This CDR3 is CASSLWPGANTEAFF. The CDR3 DNA sequence: TGTGCCAGCAGTTTATGGCCAGGGGCGAACACTGAAGCTTTCTTT.

This clone was counted once. J is TRBJ1-5 and V is TRBV5-8, with 7 bases lining up with TRBD1. With V trimmed by 4 bases and J by 2 bases, 0 bases remained unmatched. The CDR3 extends over 13 amino acids. Germline V gene data show CDR1 as SGHTS and CDR2 as YDEGEE. CDR3 nucleotide sequence: TGTGCCAGCAGCGACAGGGGCAATCAGCCCCAGCATTTT. Translating it yields CASSDRGNQPQHF.

In its sample, this clone was seen once. The rearrangement links TRBV29-1 to TRBJ1-2; no firm D call. The V gene lost 1 base and the J gene lost 5 bases, with 8 bases spanning the gap. Germline V gene sequence: CDR1 SQVTM, CDR2 ANQGSEA. The CDR3 length is 12 residues. The CDR3 coding sequence is TGCAGCGTTGAAGGGGCATCTTATGGCTACACCTTC. Its protein is CSVEGASYGYTF.

This clone was seen a handful of times. This sequence joins TRBV7-6 and TRBJ1-1, with TRBD1 matching 11 bases. The CDR3 sequence is 16 residues long. CDR1 and CDR2 from the germline V gene are SGHVS and FNYEAQ. V trimming: 6 bases; J trimming: 7 bases; junction bases outside the gene matches: 13. The CDR3 sequence: CASRLWTGGDVSEAFF. The CDR3 nucleotides read TGTGCCAGCAGACTATGGACAGGGGGCGACGTGAGTGAAGCTTTCTTT.